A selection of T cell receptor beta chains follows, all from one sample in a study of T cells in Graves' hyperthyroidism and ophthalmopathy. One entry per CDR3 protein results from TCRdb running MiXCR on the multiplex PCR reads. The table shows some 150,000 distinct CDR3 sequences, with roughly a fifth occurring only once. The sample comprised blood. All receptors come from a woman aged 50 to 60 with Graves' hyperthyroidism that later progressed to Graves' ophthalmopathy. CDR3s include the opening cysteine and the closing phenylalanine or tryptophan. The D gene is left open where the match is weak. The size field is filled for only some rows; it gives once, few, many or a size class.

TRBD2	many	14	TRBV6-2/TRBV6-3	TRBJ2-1	CASSYGGGYNEQFF	TGTGCCAGCAGTTACGGGGGGGGTTACAATGAGCAGTTCTTC
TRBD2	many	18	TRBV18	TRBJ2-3	CASSPLPGRESSTDTQYF	TGTGCCAGCTCACCACTGCCGGGGCGGGAGTCTAGCACAGATACGCAGTATTTT
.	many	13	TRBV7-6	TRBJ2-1	CASSPGGQGEQFF	TGTGCCAGCAGCCCCGGGGGGCAAGGCGAGCAGTTCTTC
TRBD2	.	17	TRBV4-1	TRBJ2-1	CASSLIAGGSSYNEQFF	TGCGCCAGCAGCCTAATAGCGGGAGGTTCCTCCTACAATGAGCAGTTCTTC
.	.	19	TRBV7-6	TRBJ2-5	CASSLVPLQSDGVVETQYF	TGTGCCAGCAGCTTAGTGCCACTTCAGTCCGACGGGGTAGTAGAGACCCAGTACTTC
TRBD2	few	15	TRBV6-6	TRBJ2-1	CASSYGGGGPNEQFF	TGTGCCAGCAGTTACGGGGGGGGAGGCCCCAATGAGCAGTTCTTC
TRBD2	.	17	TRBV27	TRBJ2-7	CASSNQRGGTGAYEQYF	TGTGCCAGCAGTAACCAGCGGGGAGGGACGGGAGCGTACGAGCAGTACTTC
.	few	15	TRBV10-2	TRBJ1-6	CASSEGGTHNSPLHF	TGCGCCAGCAGTGAGGGTGGGACACATAATTCACCCCTCCACTTT
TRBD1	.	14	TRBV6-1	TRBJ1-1	CASRSSGQNTEASF	TGTGCCAGCAGAAGCTCGGGACAGAACACTGAAGCTTCCTTT
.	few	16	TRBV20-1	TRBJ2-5	CSARGRGEGGGRTQYF	TGCAGTGCTAGAGGCCGGGGTGAGGGAGGGGGGCGGACCCAGTACTTC
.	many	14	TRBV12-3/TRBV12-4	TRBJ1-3	CASTISGPGNTIYF	TGTGCCAGCACCATTTCAGGGCCTGGAAACACCATATATTTT
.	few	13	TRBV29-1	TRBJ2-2	CSVDPGNTGELFF	TGCAGCGTTGATCCGGGGAACACCGGGGAGCTGTTTTTT
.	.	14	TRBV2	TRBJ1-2	CASRRTATNYGYTF	TGTGCCAGCAGACGGACGGCTACTAACTATGGCTACACCTTC
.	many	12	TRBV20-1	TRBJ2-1	CSAKSGAKGQFF	TGCAGTGCTAAGTCAGGGGCCAAGGGGCAGTTCTTC
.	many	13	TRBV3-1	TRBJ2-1	CASSQISGDEQFF	TGTGCCAGCAGCCAGATTAGTGGAGATGAGCAGTTCTTC